Below, 27 T cell receptor beta chains from the same sample are listed, as sequenced in a study of T cells in Graves' hyperthyroidism and ophthalmopathy. It was RNA transcripts that yielded the amplified TCR beta CDR3 regions. Researchers ran a first-round RT-PCR on the TCR CDR3 using the HTBI primer set. In TCRdb, the multiplex PCR reads were re-called with MiXCR into one record per CDR3 protein. The data contain fewer than 700,000 distinct CDR3 sequences, about a sixth of them singletons. The sample comprised blood. The source of these receptors is a woman in her thirties with Graves' hyperthyroidism.

As concerns this clonotype: Sequence at one end of the junction differs from germline and may be a read error. The chain couples TRBV7-9 to TRBJ2-5, with TRBD2 identical over 7 bases. Germline CDR1 and CDR2: SEHNR and FQNEAQ (reference sequence). The CDR3 is made up of 14 amino acids. CDR3 amino acids: CASSQIAGQEIQYF. In nucleotides, the CDR3 is TGTGCCAGCAGTCAAATAGCGGGCCAAGAGATCCAGTACTTC.

This clonotype has a count of ten or more. The chain employs TRBV7-9 and TRBJ2-7; D is undetermined. V lost 4 bases to trimming and J lost 3 bases, with 16 bases between them. Germline V gene lookup returns CDR1 SEHNR and CDR2 FQNEAQ (reference sequence). The CDR3 covers 15 residues. The CDR3 loop is CASSSPEDGYYEQYF. Written as DNA, the CDR3 is TGTGCCAGCAGCTCTCCCGAAGACGGATACTACGAGCAGTACTTC. The full variable domain, rest sourced from reference TRBV7-9 and TRBJ2-7, is DTGVSQNPRHKITKRGQNVTFRCDPISEHNRLYWYRQTLGQGPEFLTYFQNEAQLEKSRLLSDRFSAERPKGSFSTLEIQRTEQGDSAMYLCASSSPEDGYYEQYFGPGTRLTVT.

This clonotype was recorded at least ten times. The J gene is TRBJ1-2, the V gene TRBV12-3 or TRBV12-4, with D tentatively TRBD1 (6 bases). The V and J ends lost 10 bases and 3 bases respectively, with 15 bases between them. This CDR3 comprises 13 residues. As DNA, the CDR3 is TGTGCCACCGCACAGGGATCAGACTATGGCTACACCTTC. It translates to CATAQGSDYGYTF.

The J gene is TRBJ2-2, the V gene TRBV7-9, with D perhaps matching TRBD1 (6 bases). Germline V CDR1 and CDR2: SEHNR, FQNEAQ (reference sequence). Deletions cut 2 bases from V and 2 bases from J, with 9 bases between. The CDR3 runs 15 residues. The CDR3 spells CASSLSGHNTGELFF. In DNA form, the CDR3 reads TGTGCCAGCAGCTTATCGGGACATAACACCGGGGAGCTGTTTTTT.

This clonotype was recorded at least ten times. The chain uses TRBV6-5 and TRBJ2-1; D remains unclear. V lost 2 bases and J lost 7, with 21 bases in between. CDR3 length equals 17 residues. Germline V gene data show CDR1 as MNHEY and CDR2 as SVGAGI. The CDR3 is CASSYEAALPGWNEQFF. CDR3 DNA: TGTGCCAGCAGTTACGAGGCGGCGTTACCCGGATGGAATGAGCAGTTCTTC.

J is TRBJ2-3 and V is TRBV19; D uncertain. The CDR3 runs to 13 residues. V was pared by 3 bases and J by 1 base, with 5 bases between. CDR1 and CDR2 from the germline V gene are LNHDA and SQIVND (reference sequence). CDR3 loop: CASSMMGTDTQYF. CDR3 coding DNA: TGTGCCAGTAGTATGATGGGCACAGATACGCAGTATTTT.

V usage is TRBV7-3 and J usage is TRBJ2-3; D not resolved. The V end was cut by 5 bases, the J end by 0 bases, with 6 bases between. The CDR3 has 13 amino acids. Germline CDR1 reads SGHTA; CDR2 reads FQGTGA. This chain's CDR3 is CASSPISTDTQYF. CDR3 nucleotide sequence: TGTGCCAGCAGCCCTATTAGCACAGATACGCAGTATTTT. Supplemented by reference TRBV7-3 and TRBJ2-3, the full variable domain reads GAGVSQTPSNKVTEKGKYVELRCDPISGHTALYWYRQSLGQGPEFLIYFQGTGAADDSGLPNDRFFAVRPEGSVSTLKIQRTERGDSAVYLCASSPISTDTQYFGPGTRLTVL.

This clonotype was recorded a few times. The rearrangement links TRBV12-3 or TRBV12-4 to TRBJ2-3; D might be TRBD2 (7 bases). This CDR3 region has 17 residues. Trimming shortened V by 0 bases and J by 3 bases, and 16 bases separated the two germline ends. CDR3 sequence (DNA): TGTGCCAGCAGTTTAGCGGGGGAGGGGGGGCTTACAGATACGCAGTATTTT. Translated, it gives CASSLAGEGGLTDTQYF.

This clonotype showed up many times. The rearrangement uses TRBV3-1 and TRBJ1-5; D may be TRBD1 (6 bases). The V gene lost 1 base and the J gene lost 1 base, with 17 bases spanning the gap. CDR1 is LGHDT and CDR2 is YNNKEL in the germline V gene (reference sequence). The CDR3 contains 18 residues. CDR3 region: CASSQGLRGYASNQPQHF. In DNA form, the CDR3 reads TGTGCCAGCAGCCAAGGACTCAGGGGATACGCAAGCAATCAGCCCCAGCATTTT.

Regarding this clonotype: A much larger clone differs by one base, so this may be a read error. The rearrangement links TRBV2 to TRBJ2-2, with 13 nucleotides matching TRBD2. Germline CDR1 reads SNHLY; CDR2 reads FYNNEI. The J segment lost 6 bases and the V segment lost 7 bases, leaving 8 bases of the junction unmatched. There are 16 residues in the CDR3. CDR3 protein: CASTRTSGSQAGELFF. The DNA for the CDR3 is TGTGCCAGCACCCGGACTAGCGGGAGTCAGGCCGGGGAGCTGTTTTTT.

This clonotype came up many times. The rearrangement links TRBV7-2 to TRBJ2-5; D may match TRBD1 or TRBD2 (6 bases each). CDR3 length: 13 amino acids. CDR1 and CDR2 from the germline V gene are SGHTA and FQGNSA. Deletions cut 5 bases from V and 5 bases from J, with 12 bases between. CDR3 residues: CASSGGGGETQYF. The CDR3 coding sequence is TGTGCCAGCAGCGGAGGAGGGGGGGAGACCCAGTACTTC. Filled out from reference TRBV7-2 and TRBJ2-5, the complete variable domain reads GAGVSQSPSNKVTEKGKDVELRCDPISGHTALYWYRQSLGQGLEFLIYFQGNSAPDKSGLPSDRFSAERTGGSVSTLTIQRTQQEDSAVYLCASSGGGGETQYFGPGTRLLVL.

The V and J genes are TRBV12-3 or TRBV12-4 and TRBJ1-5; 7 nucleotides line up with TRBD1. The CDR3 loop spans 15 amino acids. V lost 6 bases to trimming and J lost 7 bases; unmatched junction nucleotides: 12. CDR3 in amino acids: CASSLTQTGSQPQHF. DNA for the CDR3: TGTGCCAGCAGCCTTACCCAGACAGGGTCCCAGCCCCAGCATTTT.

The chain combines TRBV7-9 with TRBJ2-5; TRBD1 might be the D (5 bases). The V and J ends lost 2 bases and 2 bases respectively, with 18 bases between them. Germline V lookup: CDR1 SEHNR, CDR2 FQNEAQ (reference sequence). CDR3 size: 17 residues. The CDR3 is CASSLNVPRQRQETQYF. The CDR3 bases are TGTGCCAGCAGCTTAAACGTGCCGAGACAGAGACAAGAGACCCAGTACTTC.

CDR3 sequence reads: CATSASQMASGSYNEQFF. In DNA, the CDR3 is TGTGCCACCAGCGCATCTCAGATGGCTTCAGGTTCCTACAATGAGCAGTTCTTC. The gene calls are TRBV15 and TRBJ2-1, with no clear D. Trimming removed 5 bases from V and 1 base from J, with 21 bases in between. The CDR3 loop spans 18 amino acids. Germline V gives CDR1 LNHNV, CDR2 YYDKDF (reference sequence).

This clonotype was picked up a small number of times. The chain uses TRBV18 and TRBJ2-1; the match to TRBD2 covers 13 bases. The length of the CDR3 is 17 residues. The ends lost 2 bases at V and 5 bases at J; junction bases unmatched: 6. Germline loops: CDR1 KGHSH, CDR2 LQKENI. The CDR3 DNA reads TGTGCCAGCTCACCATGGAGCGGGACTAGCGGGAACAATGAGCAGTTCTTC. Translating gives CASSPWSGTSGNNEQFF.

The chain couples TRBV20-1 to TRBJ2-3, with no clear D. Germline assignment: CDR1 DFQATT and CDR2 SNEGSKA (reference sequence). The CDR3 extends over 14 amino acids. The V end lost 1 base, the J end lost 0 bases, and 8 bases lay between the germline ends. In DNA, the CDR3 is TGCAGTGCTAGAGTAGCACTTAGCACAGATACGCAGTATTTT. It yields the protein CSARVALSTDTQYF.

This clonotype was observed at least ten times. The rearrangement uses TRBV7-2 and TRBJ2-7; 9 bases agree with TRBD2. Germline V gene sequence: CDR1 SGHTA, CDR2 FQGNSA. V shed 6 bases, J shed 4 bases, and the junction held 7 bases outside the gene matches. This CDR3 has 14 residues. CDR3 amino acids: CASREREAGYEQYF. The CDR3 coding sequence is TGTGCCAGCAGAGAGCGGGAGGCCGGGTACGAGCAGTACTTC.

This clonotype was picked up a small number of times. The V call is TRBV10-3, the J call TRBJ2-7; 8 bases align to TRBD1. Losses at the gene ends were 2 bases for V and 6 bases for J; bases not matched to a gene: 0. Germline loops: CDR1 ENHRY, CDR2 SYGVKD. This CDR3 has 12 amino acids. The DNA for the CDR3 is TGTGCCATCAGTGAGGGACAGGGCGAGCAGTACTTC. Translation gives CAISEGQGEQYF.

This chain uses TRBV11-2 with TRBJ2-1; D might be TRBD1 (6 bases). The length of the CDR3 is 14 residues. Germline loops: CDR1 SGHAT, CDR2 FQNNGV. Trimming took off 4 bases at V and 8 bases at J, with 15 bases between the two ends. The CDR3 DNA follows: TGTGCCAGCAGCTCCTCGACAGGACTCGATGAGCAGTTCTTC. As protein: CASSSSTGLDEQFF.

This clonotype was picked up many times. The rearrangement links TRBV5-8 to TRBJ1-2; D ambiguous. The CDR3 runs 13 residues. CDR1 is SGHTS and CDR2 is YDEGEE in the germline V gene. The ends were cut back, 0 bases at V and 4 bases at J, with 7 bases in the middle. In nucleotides, the CDR3 is TGTGCCAGCAGCTTGGACGACGGCTATGGCTACACCTTC. Translated: CASSLDDGYGYTF.

This clonotype has at least ten counts. The rearrangement links TRBV5-1 to TRBJ1-3, with D perhaps TRBD1 (6 bases). Per the germline V gene, CDR1 is SGHRS and CDR2 is YFSETQ. The CDR3 has 15 residues. V lost 4 bases and J 1 base, leaving 12 bases between the germline ends. CDR3 nucleotide sequence: TGCGCCAGCAGCCCTGGACAGCCGTCTGGAAACACCATATATTTT. As protein: CASSPGQPSGNTIYF.

This clonotype turned up a few times. This sequence joins TRBV29-1 and TRBJ2-1, with no clear D. CDR1 is SQVTM and CDR2 is ANQGSEA in the germline V gene. This CDR3 has 12 amino acids. Trimming cost V 1 base and J 8 bases, with 9 bases left between them. This CDR3 reads CSVEGMVYEQFF. CDR3 DNA sequence: TGCAGCGTTGAAGGTATGGTATATGAGCAGTTCTTC.

The gene calls are TRBV20-1 and TRBJ2-4; 9 bases align to TRBD1. Trimming at V came to 6 bases and at J to 0 bases, leaving 12 bases not matched to a gene. This CDR3 comprises 17 residues. Germline V gene data show CDR1 as DFQATT and CDR2 as SNEGSKA (reference sequence). CDR3 DNA sequence: TGCAGTGCCCAAAGAGACAGGGGGATACTAGCCAAAAACATTCAGTACTTC. Translation: CSAQRDRGILAKNIQYF.

In this sample, this clonotype turned up a few times. V and J are TRBV12-3 or TRBV12-4 and TRBJ1-6; D uncertain. The CDR3 covers 17 residues. Trimming took off 2 bases at V and 10 bases at J, with 21 bases between the two ends. The chain's CDR3 is CASSLRLWAAINSPLHF. The CDR3 nucleotides read TGTGCCAGCAGTTTAAGGTTGTGGGCCGCGATAAACTCACCCCTCCACTTT.

This clonotype came up many times. For the CDR3, the DNA is TGCGCCAGCAGACCCGGGACTTCGCTTTATGAGCAGTACTTC. Amino acids: CASRPGTSLYEQYF. This chain connects TRBV5-1 to TRBJ2-7, with D possibly TRBD2 on 6 matching bases. Between the trimmed V and J ends, which lost 5 bases and 7 bases, there was a span of 19 bases. This CDR3 has 14 amino acids. CDR1 and CDR2 from the germline V gene are SGHRS and YFSETQ.

The chain recombines TRBV19 with TRBJ2-1; D not certain. The germline CDR1 and CDR2 sequences are LNHDA and SQIVND (reference sequence). V lost 7 bases and J 6 bases, leaving 10 bases between the germline ends. This CDR3 region has 12 residues. This chain's CDR3 is CASTDTFNEQFF. In nucleotides, the CDR3 is TGTGCCAGTACCGACACCTTCAATGAGCAGTTCTTC.

This clonotype has at least ten counts. J is TRBJ2-2 and V is TRBV28; 7 bases are a match to TRBD1. The CDR3 is made up of 15 amino acids. CDR1 is MDHEN, CDR2 SYDVKM, per germline. Trimming cost V 3 bases and J 2 bases; bases outside gene matches: 3. The CDR3 bases are TGTGCCAGCAGTTTGGACAGGATAAACACCGGGGAGCTGTTTTTT. This gives the protein CASSLDRINTGELFF. Using reference TRBV28 and TRBJ2-2 for the parts outside the CDR3, the full variable domain is DVKVTQSSRYLVKRTGEKVFLECVQDMDHENMFWYRQDPGLGLRLIYFSYDVKMKEKGDIPEGYSVSREKKERFSLILESASTNQTSMYLCASSLDRINTGELFFGEGSRLTVL.